Listed below are T cell receptor beta chains from one sample, sequenced in a study of shared clonotypes between healthy human individuals. The table came from immunoSEQ multiplex PCR; TCRdb's copy has only in-frame clones and leaves some out. The data hold nearly 600,000 clones, with around 95% observed a single time. The material sequenced was naive CD8+ T cells sorted from blood. The origin of the receptors is a woman aged 25 to 39 in good health. Both conserved end residues are part of each CDR3. The D gene is left open where the match is weak. The size field is filled for only some rows; it gives once, few, many or a size class.

v_gene	j_gene	abundance	d_gene	CDR3aa	CDR3nt
TRBV18	TRBJ2-7	NA	NA	CASSPVGEVEQYF	TGTGCCAGCTCACCGGTGGGAGAAGTCGAGCAGTACTTC
TRBV28	TRBJ2-1	NA	NA	CASSLGWSNNEQFF	TGTGCCAGCAGTTTGGGTTGGTCCAACAATGAGCAGTTCTTC
TRBV28	TRBJ2-2	NA	TRBD2	CASSPSSGRGGELFF	TGTGCCAGCAGTCCCTCTTCCGGGAGGGGCGGGGAGCTGTTTTTT
TRBV2	TRBJ1-5	NA	NA	CASSERPGTYSNQPQHF	TGTGCCAGCAGTGAACGGCCAGGGACTTATAGCAATCAGCCCCAGCATTTT
TRBV19	TRBJ2-7	NA	NA	CASSPMDISYEQYF	TGTGCCAGTAGCCCTATGGACATCTCCTACGAGCAGTACTTC
TRBV7-9	TRBJ2-1	NA	TRBD2	CASTWTSGSGEQFF	TGTGCCAGCACCTGGACTAGCGGGAGCGGTGAGCAGTTCTTC
TRBV11-3	TRBJ1-1	NA	TRBD1	CASSSPLGDTGASGEAFF	TGTGCCAGCAGCTCCCCGCTCGGGGATACAGGGGCAAGCGGTGAAGCTTTCTTT
TRBV2	TRBJ2-2	NA	NA	CASKDWDGDTGELFF	TGTGCCAGCAAGGACTGGGATGGGGACACCGGGGAGCTGTTTTTT
TRBV9	TRBJ2-2	NA	NA	CASRGDSGELFF	TGTGCCAGCAGAGGGGATAGCGGGGAGCTGTTTTTT
TRBV6-1	TRBJ1-5	NA	NA	CASSESGAYSNQPQHF	TGTGCCAGCAGTGAATCGGGGGCCTATAGCAATCAGCCCCAGCATTTT
TRBV11-2	TRBJ1-1	NA	NA	CASTLREERNTEAFF	TGTGCCAGCACCCTACGGGAGGAGAGGAACACTGAAGCTTTCTTT
TRBV27	TRBJ2-1	NA	NA	CASSLGPHNEQFF	TGTGCCAGCAGCCTGGGACCACACAATGAGCAGTTCTTC
TRBV29-1	TRBJ2-1	once	NA	CSGNPGGIDEQFF	TGCAGCGGTAACCCCGGGGGAATCGATGAGCAGTTCTTC
TRBV27	TRBJ2-1	NA	TRBD2	CASSLTGGRATIEQFF	TGTGCCAGCAGTCTGACGGGAGGGAGAGCGACCATTGAGCAGTTCTTC
TRBV7-8	TRBJ2-3	NA	NA	CASSLVTGVGTDTQYF	TGTGCCAGCAGCTTAGTGACGGGAGTGGGCACAGATACGCAGTATTTT
TRBV19	TRBJ2-7	NA	NA	CASSTFVGGYEQYF	TGTGCCAGTAGTACCTTCGTCGGTGGGTACGAGCAGTACTTC
TRBV27	TRBJ2-1	once	NA	CASSTSSYNEQFF	TGTGCCAGTTCTACAAGCTCCTACAATGAGCAGTTCTTC
TRBV21-1	TRBJ1-4	NA	NA	CASSKEPGFNEKLFF	TGTGCCAGCAGCAAAGAGCCAGGATTTAATGAAAAACTGTTTTTT
TRBV29-1	TRBJ2-7	once	TRBD2	CSVAWEGDEQYF	TGCAGCGTTGCGTGGGAGGGAGACGAGCAGTACTTC
TRBV19	TRBJ1-2	NA	TRBD1	CASRTGTGYGYTF	TGTGCCAGTAGGACCGGGACAGGCTATGGCTACACCTTC
TRBV6-5	TRBJ1-1	NA	NA	CASSKTRNTEAFF	TGTGCCAGCAGCAAAACACGGAACACTGAAGCTTTCTTT
TRBV9	TRBJ2-1	NA	TRBD2	CASSLRLAGNNEQFF	TGTGCCAGCAGTCTGAGACTAGCAGGTAACAATGAGCAGTTCTTC
TRBV29-1	TRBJ1-1	NA	NA	CSVEGRPEDGITEAFF	TGCAGCGTTGAAGGGCGCCCCGAGGACGGAATAACTGAAGCTTTCTTT
TRBV28	TRBJ1-2	NA	TRBD1	CASSLDRAYGYTF	TGTGCCAGCAGCCTTGACAGGGCTTATGGCTACACCTTC
TRBV4-1	TRBJ2-7	NA	TRBD2	CASSPREGPYEQYF	TGCGCCAGCAGCCCGAGGGAGGGACCCTACGAGCAGTACTTC
TRBV11-2	TRBJ2-1	NA	NA	CASSVSYNEQFF	TGTGCCAGCAGCGTGTCCTACAATGAGCAGTTCTTC
TRBV4-2	TRBJ2-7	NA	TRBD1	CASSQDRGTGHEQYF	TGTGCCAGCAGCCAAGATCGTGGGACAGGGCACGAGCAGTACTTC
TRBV7-9	TRBJ2-2	NA	NA	CASSPLTGNTGELFF	TGTGCCAGCAGCCCCCTTACAGGGAACACCGGGGAGCTGTTTTTT
TRBV25-1	TRBJ1-1	NA	NA	CASSAQVSIGNTEAFF	TGTGCCAGCAGTGCACAGGTATCGATTGGGAACACTGAAGCTTTCTTT
TRBV27	TRBJ2-1	NA	NA	CASSPRRQGHNEQFF	TGTGCCAGCAGTCCCCGGCGGCAGGGCCACAATGAGCAGTTCTTC
TRBV11-2	TRBJ2-7	once	NA	CASSPRDSSYEQYF	TGTGCCAGCAGCCCCCGAGACTCCTCCTACGAGCAGTACTTC
TRBV7-6	TRBJ2-1	NA	NA	CASSFGSSYNEQFF	TGTGCCAGCAGCTTTGGGAGCTCCTACAATGAGCAGTTCTTC
TRBV27	TRBJ2-7	NA	NA	CASSFLQGAEQYF	TGTGCCAGCAGTTTCTTACAGGGAGCCGAGCAGTACTTC
TRBV7-6	TRBJ2-7	NA	TRBD2	CASSAPPAGIYEQYF	TGTGCCAGCAGCGCGCCGCCAGCGGGAATATACGAGCAGTACTTC
TRBV7-2	TRBJ2-3	NA	NA	CASSLVGALSTDTQYF	TGTGCCAGCAGCTTAGTTGGGGCCTTAAGCACAGATACGCAGTATTTT
TRBV7-9	TRBJ2-1	NA	TRBD2	CASSLAGGRDNNEQFF	TGTGCCAGCAGCTTAGCGGGCGGGAGGGACAACAATGAGCAGTTCTTC
TRBV6-5	TRBJ2-5	NA	TRBD2	CASSYGLAGWETQYF	TGTGCCAGCAGTTACGGACTAGCGGGATGGGAGACCCAGTACTTC
TRBV2	TRBJ2-7	NA	NA	CATTKERSGGYEQYF	TGTGCCACAACTAAGGAGAGGAGTGGTGGCTACGAGCAGTACTTC
TRBV4-1	TRBJ2-4	once	NA	CASSQNRENIQYF	TGCGCCAGCAGCCAAAACAGGGAGAACATTCAGTACTTC
TRBV5-1	TRBJ1-1	NA	NA	CASRKDSTEAFF	TGCGCCAGCAGAAAAGATTCCACTGAAGCTTTCTTT
TRBV7-6	TRBJ2-1	NA	NA	CASSLVHYNEQFF	TGTGCCAGCAGCTTAGTCCATTACAATGAGCAGTTCTTC
TRBV7-9	TRBJ2-7	once	TRBD2	CASSLAIGLAGAEQYF	TGTGCCAGCAGCTTAGCCATTGGACTAGCGGGAGCCGAGCAGTACTTC
TRBV10-3	TRBJ2-1	NA	NA	CAISDIPGNNEQFF	TGTGCCATCAGTGATATTCCCGGGAACAATGAGCAGTTCTTC
TRBV25-1	TRBJ1-6	NA	NA	CASRNGQLNSPLHF	TGTGCCAGCAGGAATGGACAGCTTAATTCACCCCTCCACTTT
TRBV5-6	TRBJ2-7	NA	NA	CASSLPSAAEQYF	TGTGCCAGCAGCTTGCCTAGCGCGGCCGAGCAGTACTTC
TRBV7-8	TRBJ2-7	once	TRBD2	CASSSRTSGRDYEQYF	TGTGCCAGCAGCAGCAGAACTAGCGGGAGGGACTACGAGCAGTACTTC
TRBV5-1	TRBJ1-4	NA	NA	CASSRRSWGLNEKLFF	TGCGCCAGCAGCCGACGGTCATGGGGGCTTAATGAAAAACTGTTTTTT
TRBV28	TRBJ1-2	NA	NA	CASSLGSWIYGYTF	TGTGCCAGCAGTTTGGGCAGCTGGATTTATGGCTACACCTTC
TRBV7-9	TRBJ2-1	NA	NA	CASSYDNNEQFF	TGTGCCAGCAGCTACGATAACAATGAGCAGTTCTTC
TRBV4-1	TRBJ2-7	NA	TRBD2	CASSRTSGRGEQYF	TGCGCCAGCAGCCGGACTAGCGGGAGGGGCGAGCAGTACTTC
TRBV28	TRBJ2-1	NA	NA	CASSSGGSGNEQFF	TGTGCCAGCAGCTCAGGGGGGTCAGGCAATGAGCAGTTCTTC
TRBV19	TRBJ1-1	once	TRBD1	CASSGDQGAGTEAFF	TGTGCCAGTAGTGGAGATCAGGGGGCGGGCACTGAAGCTTTCTTT
TRBV6-5	TRBJ2-7	few	NA	CASSYRAGTYEQYF	TGTGCCAGCAGTTACAGGGCAGGGACCTACGAGCAGTACTTC
TRBV11-1	TRBJ2-2	NA	NA	CASSAGTSHTGELFF	TGTGCCAGCAGCGCCGGGACCTCTCATACAGGGGAGCTGTTTTTT